These T cell receptor beta chains were read from a single sample in a study of metastatic and nonmetastatic thyroid tumors. TCRdb reanalyzed the PCR reads via MiXCR. The sample includes tens of thousands of clones, 24% of them seen just once. The material sequenced was tumor tissue. All receptors come from a female donor with papillary thyroid cancer or a benign thyroid nodule (not recorded which). Some clones in this sample may be carry-over from other donors' samples. Both conserved end residues are part of each CDR3. A D gene is named only where the DNA matches it firmly. Only some rows state a clone size, as once, few, many or a class for expanded clones.

CDR3nt: TGTGCCAGCAGTTTCGGCAGGGGGATGGAAGCTTTCTTT
CDR3aa: CASSFGRGMEAFF
j_gene: TRBJ1-1
abundance: few
d_gene: TRBD1
v_gene: TRBV12-3/TRBV12-4

CDR3nt: TGTGCCACCAACTGGAACCGAAATCAGCCCCAGCATTTT
CDR3aa: CATNWNRNQPQHF
j_gene: TRBJ1-5
abundance: NA
d_gene: NA
v_gene: TRBV24-1

CDR3nt: TGTGCCATCCGCCGTTTGGGGGGATCGAACTACGAGCAGTACTTC
CDR3aa: CAIRRLGGSNYEQYF
j_gene: TRBJ2-7
abundance: NA
d_gene: NA
v_gene: TRBV10-3

CDR3nt: TGTGCCACCAGTGATGCGACAGGGTGGGCCTACAATGAGCAGTTCTTC
CDR3aa: CATSDATGWAYNEQFF
j_gene: TRBJ2-1
abundance: many
d_gene: TRBD1
v_gene: TRBV24-1

CDR3nt: TGTGCCAGCAGCTTAGGTGGCGGGGGGGCGGATACGCAGTATTTT
CDR3aa: CASSLGGGGADTQYF
j_gene: TRBJ2-3
abundance: many
d_gene: TRBD2
v_gene: TRBV7-9

CDR3nt: TGTGCCAGCAGCTTAGAGGGACAGGGGGATGAGCAGTTCTTC
CDR3aa: CASSLEGQGDEQFF
j_gene: TRBJ2-1
abundance: NA
d_gene: TRBD1
v_gene: TRBV7-8

CDR3nt: TGCGCCAGCGGAGGACTAGCAACAGATACGCAGTATTTT
CDR3aa: CASGGLATDTQYF
j_gene: TRBJ2-3
abundance: many
d_gene: TRBD2
v_gene: TRBV5-1

CDR3nt: TGCAGTGTGGGGCGCTCCTATAGCAATCAGCCCCAGCATTTT
CDR3aa: CSVGRSYSNQPQHF
j_gene: TRBJ1-5
abundance: many
d_gene: NA
v_gene: TRBV20-1

CDR3nt: TGCGCCAGCAGCTTGCTGTTAGCGGGAGGGTCGAACACCGGGGAGCTGTTTTTT
CDR3aa: CASSLLLAGGSNTGELFF
j_gene: TRBJ2-2
abundance: NA
d_gene: TRBD2
v_gene: TRBV5-1

CDR3nt: TGTGCCAGCTCACGGACGGACATCGGCAAAGATACGAAGTATTTT
CDR3aa: CASSRTDIGKDTKYF
j_gene: TRBJ2-3
abundance: once
d_gene: NA
v_gene: TRBV18

CDR3nt: TGTGCCAGCTCCTGGCTCCCGAGCTCCTACGAGCAGTACTTC
CDR3aa: CASSWLPSSYEQYF
j_gene: TRBJ2-7
abundance: NA
d_gene: NA
v_gene: TRBV18

CDR3nt: TGTGCCAGCAGCTTATTTGCCCCCCCAGTCAACACTGAAGCTTTCTTT
CDR3aa: CASSLFAPPVNTEAFF
j_gene: TRBJ1-1
abundance: few
d_gene: NA
v_gene: TRBV7-3

CDR3nt: TGTGCCAGCTCAACCGCGCGGATGGGCACTGAAGCTTTCTTT
CDR3aa: CASSTARMGTEAFF
j_gene: TRBJ1-1
abundance: few
d_gene: NA
v_gene: TRBV18

CDR3nt: TGTGCCAGCAGCCCAGAGATCCTAGCCCAAGAGACCCAGTACTTC
CDR3aa: CASSPEILAQETQYF
j_gene: TRBJ2-5
abundance: NA
d_gene: NA
v_gene: TRBV11-2

CDR3nt: TGTGCCAGCAGCCACAGGGGGTACGAGCAGTACTTC
CDR3aa: CASSHRGYEQYF
j_gene: TRBJ2-7
abundance: NA
d_gene: TRBD1
v_gene: TRBV13

CDR3nt: TGCAGTGCTAGAGATGGACGGGGCAATAATGAAAAACTGTTTTTT
CDR3aa: CSARDGRGNNEKLFF
j_gene: TRBJ1-4
abundance: NA
d_gene: NA
v_gene: TRBV20-1

CDR3nt: TGCGCCAGCAGCCAAGCGAAGGGGTCCACTGAAGCTTTCTTT
CDR3aa: CASSQAKGSTEAFF
j_gene: TRBJ1-1
abundance: large
d_gene: NA
v_gene: TRBV4-3

CDR3nt: TGTGCCACCAGCAGACCCCCGTGGGTAGCGCTCTACGAGCAGTACTTC
CDR3aa: CATSRPPWVALYEQYF
j_gene: TRBJ2-7
abundance: few
d_gene: NA
v_gene: TRBV15

CDR3nt: TGTGCCAGCAGTTTATTCGCTCAGGGTGACACGCAGTATTTT
CDR3aa: CASSLFAQGDTQYF
j_gene: TRBJ2-3
abundance: many
d_gene: NA
v_gene: TRBV27

CDR3nt: TGTGCCAGCAGCGACCGGAGGCAGGGGGCCTCCTACGAGCAGTACTTC
CDR3aa: CASSDRRQGASYEQYF
j_gene: TRBJ2-7
abundance: NA
d_gene: TRBD1
v_gene: TRBV11-2

CDR3nt: TGTGCCAGCAGCTTAGAGGCCAGGATGACTGAAGCTTTCTTT
CDR3aa: CASSLEARMTEAFF
j_gene: TRBJ1-1
abundance: many
d_gene: NA
v_gene: TRBV7-9

CDR3nt: TGTGCCCACAGTTTTGACAGGGGGTTAGCTTTCTTT
CDR3aa: CAHSFDRGLAFF
j_gene: TRBJ1-1
abundance: NA
d_gene: TRBD1
v_gene: TRBV12-3/TRBV12-4